This record concerns one TCR beta chain sequence. The record originates from a study of shared clonotypes between healthy human individuals. Germline V CDR1 and CDR2: MNHNY, SVGAGI (reference sequence). The CDR3 has 15 amino acids. V gave up 2 bases and J gave up 1 base, with 12 bases separating them. The repertoire was sequenced with immunoSEQ multiplex PCR; TCRdb's copy has only in-frame clones and lacks some. The table has more than 2 million clones, roughly 95% seen once. Naive CD8 populations comprised CD45RO-negative cells positively selected for CCR7, excluding terminally differentiated effector memory CD45RA+ cells.

This TCR was recovered from a young man in good health. Some clones in this sample may be carry-over from other donors' samples. The chain is built from TRBV6-6 and TRBJ2-7; D gene unclear. Specimen: naive CD8+ T cells from PBMCs. The CDR3 sequence: CASSYSGARSYEQYF. The CDR3 DNA sequence: TGTGCCAGCAGTTACAGTGGTGCGCGATCCTACGAGCAGTACTTC.